Each of the 9 T cell receptor beta chains below was sequenced from the same sample in a study of cytomegalovirus exposure and HLA in healthy donors. Both 60 Vbeta primers and 13 Jbeta primers went into the PCR. TCRdb's table, derived via immunoSEQ multiplex PCR, lists solely in-frame clones and lacks some. This table holds approximately 190,000 clones, roughly 86% found once. Material for sequencing was PBMCs. The receptor source for this set is a man between 40 and 49 years old in good health and CMV-seropositive.

As regards this clone: The same CDR3 also results from other DNA sequences found in this sample. The genes are TRBV7-3 and TRBJ2-3; tentatively, D is TRBD2 (6 bases). Germline values: CDR1 SGHTA, CDR2 FQGTGA. The CDR3 spans 14 residues. Trimming left V 5 bases short and J 4 bases short, with 13 bases between. CDR3 in amino acids: CASSPTGAADTQYF. The DNA for the CDR3 is TGTGCCAGCAGCCCCACGGGAGCCGCAGATACGCAGTATTTT.

The V call is TRBV4-1, the J call TRBJ2-3; D might be TRBD1 (5 bases). The length of the CDR3 is 15 residues. In germline, CDR1 is MGHRA, CDR2 YSYEKL. The V end was cut by 0 bases, the J end by 0 bases, with 7 bases between. The CDR3 sequence: CASSQDRVSTDTQYF. Here the CDR3 DNA reads TGCGCCAGCAGCCAAGACAGGGTTAGCACAGATACGCAGTATTTT.

The chain uses TRBV10-3 and TRBJ2-7, with D hard to call. The germline V and J ends were trimmed by 4 bases and 3 bases, with 10 bases remaining between them. CDR3 length: 13 residues. Germline CDR1 and CDR2: ENHRY and SYGVKD. CDR3 residues: CAISASPGYEQYF. The CDR3 coding sequence is TGTGCCATCAGTGCCTCCCCGGGCTACGAGCAGTACTTC.

This clone was counted only a few times. The chain recombines TRBV5-6 with TRBJ1-2, with TRBD1 matching over 7 bases. V lost 4 bases and J lost 10; bases outside the gene matches: 7. Germline lookup yields CDR1 SGHDT and CDR2 YYEEEE. The CDR3 runs to 12 residues. The CDR3 spells CASSGDRPNYTF. The CDR3 nucleotides read TGTGCCAGCAGCGGGGACAGACCGAACTACACCTTC.

The chain carries TRBV6-4 and TRBJ2-3; TRBD2 aligns across 7 bases. The CDR3 is 14 amino acids. Per the germline V gene, CDR1 is MRHNA and CDR2 is SNTAGT. Trimming removed 6 bases from V and 4 bases from J; junction bases left unmatched: 7. CDR3 loop: CASSLSGGADTQYF. CDR3 DNA: TGTGCCAGCAGCCTTTCGGGGGGAGCAGATACGCAGTATTTT.

Only one count was recorded for this clone. CDR3 loop: CASRELAGGFYEQYF. The CDR3 DNA is TGTGCCAGCAGAGAACTAGCGGGAGGATTCTACGAGCAGTACTTC. The chain employs TRBV5-8 and TRBJ2-7; 12 bases align to TRBD2. Germline CDR1 is SGHTS and CDR2 is YDEGEE. CDR3 length: 15 amino acids. The ends lost 5 bases at V and 3 bases at J; junction bases unmatched: 6. Using reference TRBV5-8 and TRBJ2-7 for the parts outside the CDR3, the full variable domain is EAGVTQSPTHLIKTRGQQATLRCSPISGHTSVYWYQQALGLGLQFLLWYDEGEERNRGNFPPRFSGRQFPNYSSELNVNALELEDSALYLCASRELAGGFYEQYFGPGTRLTVT.

The V call is TRBV10-2, the J call TRBJ1-5, with a tentative D call TRBD1 (6 bases). Trimming stripped 0 bases from V and 0 bases from J, with 21 bases between. Germline V gene data show CDR1 as WSHSY and CDR2 as SAAADI. This CDR3 comprises 20 residues. The chain's CDR3 is CASSESVLGDILYSNQPQHF. In DNA form, the CDR3 reads TGCGCCAGCAGTGAGTCGGTATTGGGGGACATACTCTATAGCAATCAGCCCCAGCATTTT.

The V gene is TRBV6-1, the J gene TRBJ1-2; possibly TRBD1 for D (5 bases). The ends were cut back, 11 bases at V and 3 bases at J, with 16 bases in the middle. CDR1 is MNHNS and CDR2 is SASEGT in the germline V gene. The CDR3 length is 13 residues. The CDR3, as DNA: TGTGCCGGCCGGCGGGGGATAGACTATGGCTACACCTTC. Amino acids: CAGRRGIDYGYTF.

The chain joins TRBV18 to TRBJ1-5; D gene uncertain. Trimming removed 3 bases at V and 7 bases at J, with 13 bases between. Germline lookup yields CDR1 KGHSH and CDR2 LQKENI. This CDR3 is 14 amino acids long. CDR3 protein: CASSPSGGVQPQHF. CDR3 bases: TGTGCCAGCTCACCCTCCGGAGGCGTACAGCCCCAGCATTTT.